These T cell receptor beta chains were read from a single sample in a study of CD8 T cell repertoires and HIV-1 epitope variants. For these receptors, no antigen is known. The assay was immunoSEQ multiplex PCR, and TCRdb's table has in-frame clones only and misses some. Here the sample spans under 6,000 clones, approximately 66% being singletons. The sequencing input was cultured CD8+ T cells derived from PBMCs. The receptors come from a male donor with HIV. The CDR3 runs from the conserved cysteine through the conserved F or W. The D gene is left open where the match is weak. Part of the rows lack a size; the others show once, few, many or a class for expanded clones.

size	V	D	J	DNA	CDR3
NA	TRBV28	TRBD1	TRBJ1-1	TGTGCCAGCAGCTTTTCAGGGGGGGCTTTCTTT	CASSFSGGAFF
NA	TRBV6-5	NA	TRBJ1-1	TGTGCCAGCAGGCCTGCGATGATATTGAACACTGAAGCTTTCTTT	CASRPAMILNTEAFF
NA	TRBV4-1	TRBD1	TRBJ1-5	TGCGCCAGCAGCCAAGTACAGGGGAATCAGCCCCAGCATTTT	CASSQVQGNQPQHF
few	TRBV4-2	TRBD1	TRBJ1-2	TGTGCCAGCAGCCAAGTGAGGGACAGCTATGGCTACACCTTC	CASSQVRDSYGYTF
NA	TRBV4-2	TRBD1	TRBJ2-7	TGTGCCAGCAGCCAACTTGGACAGGGAGGTAACTACGAGCAGTACTTC	CASSQLGQGGNYEQYF
NA	TRBV7-6	TRBD1	TRBJ2-7	TGTGCCAGCAGCTTAGCCGTGCAGGGGGCTTCCGAGCAGTACTTC	CASSLAVQGASEQYF
few	TRBV19	NA	TRBJ1-1	TGTGCCAGTAGTATGATTGGCACTGAAGCTTTCTTT	CASSMIGTEAFF
NA	TRBV5-4	NA	TRBJ1-2	TGTGCCAGCAGCTCGGACGCCGAGGAGGGCTACACCTTC	CASSSDAEEGYTF
NA	TRBV5-4	TRBD2	TRBJ2-7	TGTGCCAGCAGCCCTGGGACTACCTTTGAAGAGCAGTACTTC	CASSPGTTFEEQYF
NA	TRBV5-3	TRBD2	TRBJ2-1	TGTGCCAGAAGCTTTGGCGCTAGCGGGGTTTACAATGAGCAGTTCTTC	CARSFGASGVYNEQFF
few	TRBV7-2	NA	TRBJ1-5	TGTGCCAGCAGCTTAGACGTCTTTGTGAATCAGCCCCAGCATTTT	CASSLDVFVNQPQHF
NA	TRBV19	TRBD1	TRBJ2-2	TGTGCCAGTAACAGGGGAACAGGGGAGCTGTTTTTT	CASNRGTGELFF
once	TRBV27	NA	TRBJ1-4	TGTGCCAGCAGTTTAGTAATTGACAGGAGGAATGAAAAACTGTTTTTT	CASSLVIDRRNEKLFF
few	TRBV6-5	TRBD1	TRBJ1-5	TGTGCCAGCAGATCCGGACAGGGAAAACAGCCCCAGCATTTT	CASRSGQGKQPQHF
NA	TRBV6-4	NA	TRBJ2-2	TGTGCCAGCAGTGACGGGGCCACCGGGGAGCTGTTTTTT	CASSDGATGELFF
NA	TRBV27	NA	TRBJ2-2	TGTGCCAGCAGTTTATCGATGGCGGTAACCGGGGAGCTGTTTTTT	CASSLSMAVTGELFF
NA	TRBV28	NA	TRBJ2-7	TGTGCCAGCAGTTTATACGGCTCCTACGAGCAGTACTTC	CASSLYGSYEQYF
NA	TRBV5-4	TRBD1	TRBJ1-1	TGTGCCAGCAGCCCGCGGACAGGGCTGAACACTGAAGCTTTCTTT	CASSPRTGLNTEAFF
NA	TRBV11-2	TRBD2	TRBJ2-1	TGTGCCAGCAGCTTAGGGTCGGGAGGGCCGAACAATGAGCAGTTCTTC	CASSLGSGGPNNEQFF
NA	TRBV4-1	NA	TRBJ2-1	TGCGCCAGCAGCCGTATAGGCGATTACAATGAGCAGTTCTTC	CASSRIGDYNEQFF
once	TRBV5-1	TRBD1	TRBJ2-7	TGCGCCAGCAGCTACCTTAGACAGGGGTTCATCGGCGAGCAGTACTTC	CASSYLRQGFIGEQYF
hyperexpanded	TRBV4-1	NA	TRBJ1-2	TGCGCCAGCAGCCAAGATCCCCCAGACTTGGACTATGGCTACACCTTC	CASSQDPPDLDYGYTF
NA	TRBV6-5	NA	TRBJ1-2	TGTGCCAGCAGTTACTTCCAGGATCGGGGTGGCTACACCTTC	CASSYFQDRGGYTF
NA	TRBV9	NA	TRBJ2-7	TGTGCCAGCAGCGTTGCGGGGAGAGTTTCAGACGAGCAGTACTTC	CASSVAGRVSDEQYF
NA	TRBV28	NA	TRBJ1-3	TGTGCCAGCAGTTTATTAGGGCAGGGGAGAAGCATGCGAGGAAACACCATATATTTT	CASSLLGQGRSMRGNTIYF
few	TRBV19	NA	TRBJ1-1	TGTGCCAGTAGTATAGATCTAGACACTGAAGCTTTCTTT	CASSIDLDTEAFF
NA	TRBV6-5	NA	TRBJ2-2	TGTGCCAGCAGTTACTCCCCAGGGCGGAACACCGGGGAGCTGTTTTTT	CASSYSPGRNTGELFF
NA	TRBV7-2	NA	TRBJ2-1	TGTGCCAGCAGCTTAGGAGGAGAGAATGAGCAGTTCTTC	CASSLGGENEQFF
few	TRBV19	NA	TRBJ1-5	TGTGCCAGTAGTATAGGGACATCTAATCAGCCCCAGCATTTT	CASSIGTSNQPQHF
NA	TRBV19	NA	TRBJ1-2	TGTGCCAGTAGACTATTAGCAGGGGACCACGGATATGGCTACACCTTC	CASRLLAGDHGYGYTF
NA	TRBV10-2	NA	TRBJ1-4	TGCGCCAGCTCACAGTCAATTAATGAAAAACTGTTTTTT	CASSQSINEKLFF
NA	TRBV28	TRBD1	TRBJ1-2	TGTGCCAGCAGTCCCTCTCGGACAGGGGGTGGCTACACCTTC	CASSPSRTGGGYTF
NA	TRBV2	TRBD2	TRBJ2-6	TGTGCCAGCAGTGACGGGACTACCTCTGGGGCCAACGTCCTGACTTTC	CASSDGTTSGANVLTF
NA	TRBV11-3	TRBD2	TRBJ2-2	TGTGCCAGCAGCCCCTCCCTCGGACTAGCGGGCTTAAACACCGGGGAGCTGTTTTTT	CASSPSLGLAGLNTGELFF
NA	TRBV4-1	NA	TRBJ1-5	TGCGCCAGCAGCCAAGTTCACAGGGCCGGTCAGCCCCAGCATTTT	CASSQVHRAGQPQHF
NA	TRBV5-6	TRBD1	TRBJ2-3	TGTGCCAGCAGCGTCATACAGGGGGCAGATACGCAGTATTTT	CASSVIQGADTQYF
NA	TRBV27	TRBD1	TRBJ1-2	TGTGCCAGCAGTTTCGACAGGGGAGGGGTGGGCTACACCTTC	CASSFDRGGVGYTF
NA	TRBV9	NA	TRBJ1-1	TGTGCCAGCAGCGTTGACGGAAACACTGAAGCTTTCTTT	CASSVDGNTEAFF